Listed here are 10 T cell receptor beta chains from one sample, sequenced in a study of identical twins. TCRdb redid the calling of the 5' RACE reads with MiXCR, one entry per CDR3 protein. The profile covers 500,000 to 650,000 distinct CDR3 sequences, with 7% to 7.5% appearing a single time and roughly 1.6% taken by the ten largest. These data were likewise used in another study, on yellow fever vaccine responses in identical twins.

The material sequenced was PBMCs. The receptors were gathered from a woman under 30 in good health.

This clonotype occurred many times. This chain uses TRBV24-1 with TRBJ1-1; 7 bases agree with TRBD1. This CDR3 is built from 13 residues. Germline V CDR1 and CDR2: KGHDR, SFDVKD. V was clipped by 4 bases and J by 12 bases; unmatched bases: 10. CDR3 sequence (DNA): TGTGCCACCAGTGACCGCAGACAGGGCAGAACTTTCTTT. This translates into CATSDRRQGRTFF.

This clonotype was seen only a few times. This rearrangement joins TRBV23-1 to TRBJ2-7, with D perhaps TRBD2 (5 bases). TRBV23-1 is treated as an ORF (open reading frame) with a function not yet certain. This CDR3 spans 15 amino acids. V was shortened by 5 bases and J by 7 bases, with 21 bases between the two germline ends. Here the CDR3 DNA reads TGCGCCAGCAGTACCGGCCTACTAGGGAAGGATGAGCAGTACGTC. It specifies CASSTGLLGKDEQYV.

This clonotype showed up many times. The chain carries TRBV28 and TRBJ1-4; 7 positions match TRBD1. The CDR3 is 16 amino acids. The ends lost 5 bases at V and 0 bases at J; junction bases unmatched: 6. CDR1 is MDHEN, CDR2 SYDVKM, per germline. DNA for the CDR3: TGTGCCAGCAGTGTCTACAGGGGAGCAACTAATGAAAAACTGTTTTTT. Translated: CASSVYRGATNEKLFF.

This clonotype showed up many times. The chain is built from TRBV29-1 and TRBJ1-2; D is uncertain. CDR1 is SQVTM and CDR2 is ANQGSEA in the germline V gene. V lost 6 bases to trimming and J lost 4 bases, with 12 bases between them. The CDR3 runs 12 residues. This chain's CDR3 is CSVRQEGYGYTF. In DNA form, the CDR3 reads TGCAGCGTGCGGCAAGAGGGCTATGGCTACACCTTC.

This clonotype was seen only a few times. This chain links TRBV7-6 with TRBJ2-3, with D possibly being TRBD1 or TRBD2 (6 bases each). There are 18 residues in the CDR3. V was cut by 1 base and J by 0 bases, with 17 bases left in between. CDR1 and CDR2 (germline): SGHVS, FNYEAQ. For the CDR3, the DNA is TGTGCCAGCAGCTTAGAATGGCGGGACACATCTAGCACAGATACGCAGTATTTT. Protein product: CASSLEWRDTSSTDTQYF.

The table lists this clonotype with a few counts. This chain joins TRBV4-2 and TRBJ1-4; tentatively, D is TRBD1 (5 bases). This CDR3 contains 15 residues. V lost 1 base, J lost 2 bases, and 8 bases lay in between. Germline lookup yields CDR1 LGHNA and CDR2 YNFKEQ. CDR3 DNA sequence: TGTGCCAGCAGCCAAGCCGGGACGACTAATGAAAAACTGTTTTTT. This gives the protein CASSQAGTTNEKLFF.

This chain joins TRBV3-1 and TRBJ2-1; 7 bases map to TRBD1. Germline V gives CDR1 LGHDT, CDR2 YNNKEL (reference sequence). The V segment lost 3 bases and the J segment 7 bases; nucleotides outside the gene matches: 6. The CDR3 totals 14 residues. The CDR3 sequence is CASSHDDRANEQFF. The CDR3 DNA is TGTGCCAGCAGCCACGACGACAGGGCGAATGAGCAGTTCTTC.

In this sample, this clonotype turned up a few times. This chain connects TRBV15 to TRBJ1-5; D gene unclear. Germline CDR1 reads LNHNV; CDR2 reads YYDKDF (reference sequence). V lost 0 bases, J lost 9 bases, and 9 bases lay in between. The CDR3 totals 13 residues. The CDR3 spells CATSRDRTSPQHF. The CDR3 DNA reads as TGTGCCACCAGCAGAGATCGGACGTCGCCCCAGCATTTT.

Here the CDR3 reads CASSQPYRDTWAQETQYF. CDR3 nucleotides: TGTGCCAGCAGCCAACCTTACCGGGACACTTGGGCCCAAGAGACCCAGTACTTC. V gene TRBV11-1 combines with J gene TRBJ2-5; D is possibly TRBD1 (6 bases). The germline V and J ends were trimmed by 5 bases and 1 base, with 23 bases remaining between them. Germline CDR1 SGHAT, CDR2 FQDESV (reference sequence). This CDR3 comprises 18 residues.

This clonotype was observed a handful of times. This chain joins TRBV7-2 and TRBJ2-1; D may correspond to TRBD1 or TRBD2 (5 bases each). The CDR3 has 16 residues. Germline V CDR1 and CDR2: SGHTA, FQGNSA. Trimming pared 5 bases from V and 5 bases from J, leaving 19 bases between. Here the CDR3 reads CASSTKPGTAHNEQFF. The CDR3 coding sequence is TGTGCCAGCAGCACAAAGCCCGGGACCGCACACAATGAGCAGTTCTTC.